This passage covers 24 T cell receptor beta chains from one sample sequenced in a study of T cells in women clearing cervical HPV infection. Data came from immunoSEQ multiplex PCR; TCRdb stores just in-frame clones and leaves some out. Its table records 20,000 to 30,000 clones. Sequencing was performed on blood buffy coat. The source of these receptors is a woman between 18 and 70 years old with a cervical HPV16 infection that either progressed to CIN3+ or cleared (not recorded which).

Frequency places this clone as large. The read gets to within 3 residues of the CDR3 end, and the germline J gene fills in the rest. Other nucleotide sequences from this sample produce the same CDR3. The chain recombines TRBV30 with TRBJ2-1, with TRBD2 identical over 12 bases. This CDR3 spans 17 amino acids. The germline V gene has CDR1 GTSNPN and CDR2 SVGIG (reference sequence). Germline trimming cut 5 bases from V and 1 base from J; bases unmatched to any gene: 9. The covered CDR3 bases are TGTGCCTGGGCCGGGACTAGCGGGTCTGGGTCCTACAATGAG. It codes for CAWAGTSGSGSYNE. The CDR3, in full, reads CAWAGTSGSGSYNEQFF. Full variable domain (missing parts from reference TRBV30 and TRBJ2-1): SQTIHQWPATLVQPVGSPLSLECTVEGTSNPNLYWYRQAAGRGLQLLFYSVGIGQISSEVPQNLSASRPQDRQFILSSKKLLLSDSGFYLCAWAGTSGSGSYNEQFFGPGTRLTVL.

As concerns this clone: Sequencing ends 3 residues short of the CDR3 end; the germline J gene provides the rest. This chain links TRBV10-3 with TRBJ1-1, with 8 bases fitting TRBD1. From germline, CDR1 is ENHRY and CDR2 SYGVKD. J gave up 7 bases and V 6 bases, and 7 bases lay outside the gene matches. The CDR3 covers 13 residues. The part of the CDR3 DNA that was read is TGTGCCATCAGGGACAGGGAATGGGTTGAA. This translates into CAIRDREWVE. The full CDR3 is CAIRDREWVEAFF.

As to this clone: Read data end 3 residues before the CDR3 end; the end is taken from the germline J gene. This chain uses TRBV7-2 with TRBJ2-1; D is unclear. Germline V CDR1 and CDR2: SGHTA, FQGNSA. The CDR3 is 12 residues long. V was shortened by 5 bases and J by 4 bases, with 6 bases between the two germline ends. The sequenced CDR3 bases are TGTGCCAGCAGCCCCCTTTACAATGAG. Its protein product is CASSPLYNE. The full CDR3 sequence reads CASSPLYNEQFF.

Partial CDR3 DNA: TGTGCCAGCAGCTTGGGACTTTCAGATACG. It translates to CASSLGLSDT. The full CDR3 is CASSLGLSDTQYF. The chain uses TRBV9 and TRBJ2-3; tentative D call: TRBD2 (6 bases). The CDR3 is cut off 3 residues early in the read; its end comes from the germline J gene. V gave up 4 bases and J gave up 4 bases, with 10 bases separating them. CDR3 size: 13 residues. Per germline, CDR1 SGDLS and CDR2 YYNGEE. The full variable domain, in which reference TRBV9 and TRBJ2-3 provide the parts outside the CDR3, is DSGVTQTPKHLITATGQRVTLRCSPRSGDLSVYWYQQSLDQGLQFLIQYYNGEERAKGNILERFSAQQFPDLHSELNLSSLELGDSALYFCASSLGLSDTQYFGPGTRLTVL.

Details on this clone: The read gets to within 3 residues of the CDR3 end, and the germline J gene fills in the rest. The chain carries TRBV20-1 and TRBJ2-1; TRBD2 agrees at 10 bases. CDR1 is DFQATT and CDR2 is SNEGSKA in the germline V gene (reference sequence). The CDR3 spans 13 residues. V shed 5 bases, J shed 6 bases, and the junction held 4 bases outside the gene matches. CDR3: CSALAGGTNEQFF. Partial CDR3 DNA: TGCAGTGCTTTAGCGGGGGGTACCAATGAG.

Concerning this clone itself: The CDR3 goes on 3 residues after the read ends, and that part is filled in from the germline J gene. This chain connects TRBV7-6 to TRBJ1-1; D not resolved. The germline V gene encodes CDR1 SGHVS and CDR2 FNYEAQ. Trimming pared 3 bases from V and 5 bases from J, leaving 10 bases between. The CDR3 is 13 amino acids. This CDR3 reads CASSFSGLTEAFF. The sequenced CDR3 bases are TGTGCCAGCAGCTTCTCAGGATTAACTGAA.

With regard to this clone: One end of the junction fails to match germline, which may point to a read error. The read terminates 3 residues before the CDR3 end, so the remaining end is supplied by the germline J gene. J is TRBJ1-2 and V is TRBV2; unclear D gene. Germline V gene lookup returns CDR1 SNHLY and CDR2 FYNNEI. The CDR3 loop spans 15 amino acids. CDR3 DNA (partial): TGTGCCAGCAACCACGGAAATCGAGGAAACTATGGT. Amino acids: CASNHGNRGNYG. The entire CDR3 protein reads CASNHGNRGNYGYTF.

A note on this clone: The missing CDR3 end, 3 residues past where the read stops, is filled in from the germline J gene. V gene TRBV11-2 combines with J gene TRBJ2-7; TRBD1 agrees at 7 bases. This CDR3 is 13 amino acids long. The V gene end was trimmed by 4 bases and the J gene end by 5 bases; junction bases not matched to a gene: 5. The germline V gene encodes CDR1 SGHAT and CDR2 FQNNGV. The part of the CDR3 DNA that was read is TGTGCCAGCAGCTGGAACAGGGGAAACGAG. Its translation: CASSWNRGNE. The entire CDR3 sequence reads CASSWNRGNEQYF.

Comments on this clone: The read falls 3 residues short of the CDR3 end, and the missing part is taken from the germline J gene. This sequence joins TRBV7-2 and TRBJ1-5; D is unresolved. The CDR3 covers 13 residues. CDR1 and CDR2 from the germline V gene are SGHTA and FQGNSA. V gave up 1 base and J gave up 4 bases, with 5 bases separating them. The sequenced CDR3 bases are TGTGCCAGCAGCTTAGATCGGAATCAGCCC. This encodes CASSLDRNQP. The CDR3 in full is CASSLDRNQPQHF.

A note on this clone: The CDR3 is cut off 3 residues early in the read; its end comes from the germline J gene. The chain has TRBV28 and TRBJ2-7, with 7 bases that match TRBD1. In germline, CDR1 is MDHEN, CDR2 SYDVKM. CDR3 length: 15 residues. The junction had 6 bases not matched to a gene; V was cut back by 4 bases and J by 0 bases. The sequenced part of the CDR3 DNA is TGTGCCAGCAGTTATGGACAGGCCAGCTCCTACGAG. It encodes CASSYGQASSYE. The entire CDR3 reads CASSYGQASSYEQYF. Full variable domain (rest looked up from reference TRBV28 and TRBJ2-7): DVKVTQSSRYLVKRTGEKVFLECVQDMDHENMFWYRQDPGLGLRLIYFSYDVKMKEKGDIPEGYSVSREKKERFSLILESASTNQTSMYLCASSYGQASSYEQYFGPGTRLTVT.

Concerning this clone itself: With the read ending 3 residues before the CDR3 end, the germline J gene is used to fill in that end. This chain uses TRBV11-2 with TRBJ2-2; 8 bases are shared with TRBD1. Germline CDR1 is SGHAT and CDR2 is FQNNGV. The CDR3 is 15 residues long. The CDR3 sequence: CASSLVRGRGEKLFF. The sequenced CDR3 bases are TGTGCCAGCAGCTTAGTCAGGGGGCGAGGTGAAAAG.

Remarks on this clone: The CDR3 is cut off 3 residues early in the read; its end comes from the germline J gene. The rearrangement joins TRBV5-1 to TRBJ1-2; D unclear. The CDR3 is 15 residues long. The V gene lost 4 bases and the J gene lost 0 bases, with 13 bases spanning the gap. Per the germline V gene, CDR1 is SGHRS and CDR2 is YFSETQ. The CDR3 bases that were read are TGCGCCAGCAGCCGAACGGGCGGGACTAACTATGGC. Its protein is CASSRTGGTNYG. The full CDR3 is CASSRTGGTNYGYTF.

Concerning this clone: The read terminates 3 residues before the CDR3 end, so the remaining end is supplied by the germline J gene. The chain has TRBV11-3 and TRBJ1-1; D unresolved. Trimming removed 2 bases from V and 0 bases from J, with 4 bases in between. This CDR3 comprises 13 residues. Germline CDR1 and CDR2: SGHNT and YENEEA. The CDR3 protein is CASSLYMNTEAFF. Incomplete CDR3 DNA: TGTGCCAGCAGCTTATATATGAACACTGAA.

In the case of this clone: The read terminates 3 residues before the CDR3 end, so the remaining end is supplied by the germline J gene. The chain joins TRBV2 to TRBJ2-7, with D possibly matching TRBD1 (6 bases). Germline CDR1 and CDR2: SNHLY and FYNNEI. The CDR3 covers 15 residues. V lost 2 bases to trimming and J lost 2 bases, with 13 bases between them. The CDR3 loop is CASSELGADAYEQYF. The sequenced CDR3 bases are TGTGCCAGCAGTGAATTGGGGGCAGACGCCTACGAG.

The DNA read from the CDR3 is TGCAGTGTTTCGCAGCGGGAGTCCCTCCGTTCTGCG. Translated, it gives CSVSQRESLRSA. The whole CDR3 is CSVSQRESLRSAQYF. This chain uses TRBV20-1 with TRBJ2-3; TRBD2 aligns across 8 bases. The CDR3 end falls 3 residues outside the read, so it is completed with the germline J gene. CDR1 is DFQATT and CDR2 is SNEGSKA in the germline V gene (reference sequence). The CDR3 is 15 residues long.

About this clone: The DNA ends 3 residues before the CDR3 does, and the rest of the CDR3 is filled in from the germline J gene. This chain connects TRBV7-3 to TRBJ2-3, with 10 bases identical to TRBD2. Germline CDR1 is SGHTA and CDR2 is FQGTGA. CDR3 size: 15 residues. V dropped 5 bases and J dropped 4; count of bases not matched to a gene: 6. CDR3 amino acids: CASSASSGSSDTQYF. The CDR3 DNA, read in part, is TGTGCCAGCAGCGCTTCTAGCGGGAGTTCAGATACG.

On this clone: With the read ending 3 residues before the CDR3 end, the germline J gene is used to fill in that end. The chain combines TRBV5-6 with TRBJ1-1; D is undetermined. The CDR3 consists of 15 residues. CDR1 SGHDT and CDR2 YYEEEE come from the germline V gene. Trimming removed 0 bases at V and 4 bases at J, with 13 bases between. CDR3: CASSLARILGTEAFF. Partial CDR3 DNA: TGTGCCAGCAGCTTGGCTCGGATTCTAGGCACTGAA.

To note about this clone: The read is 3 residues too short to cover the CDR3 end, so that end is filled in from the germline J gene. The rearrangement uses TRBV18 and TRBJ2-3; D ambiguous. Germline V gene data show CDR1 as KGHSH and CDR2 as LQKENI. This CDR3 comprises 13 residues. This CDR3 is CASSPPVVETQYF. The CDR3 bases that were read are TGTGCCAGCTCACCACCTGTGGTAGAGACG.

On this clone itself: The read terminates 3 residues before the CDR3 end, so the remaining end is supplied by the germline J gene. This chain connects TRBV20-1 to TRBJ2-7, with 9 bases matching TRBD1. Losses at the gene ends were 1 base for V and 2 bases for J; bases not matched to a gene: 6. Germline values: CDR1 DFQATT, CDR2 SNEGSKA (reference sequence). The CDR3 consists of 15 residues. The chain's CDR3 is CSARAPGTGTYEQYF. The part of the CDR3 DNA that was read is TGCAGTGCTAGAGCCCCGGGGACAGGGACCTACGAG.

With respect to this clone: The read ends 3 residues early relative to the CDR3; the germline J gene fills the gap. The sample contains more than one DNA sequence encoding this CDR3. This chain connects TRBV30 to TRBJ1-3; no clear D. CDR3 length: 14 amino acids. CDR1 and CDR2 from the germline V gene are GTSNPN and SVGIG (reference sequence). Trimming removed 2 bases at V and 4 bases at J, with 12 bases between. CDR3 bases read: TGTGCCTGGAGTCAAAGGGCCAGGGGAAACACC. Its protein product is CAWSQRARGNT. The CDR3 in its entirety is CAWSQRARGNTIYF.

On this clone: The read terminates 3 residues before the CDR3 end, so the remaining end is supplied by the germline J gene. This chain connects TRBV19 to TRBJ1-1; D ambiguous. The CDR3 contains 16 residues. V shed 4 bases and J shed 1 base, with 16 bases lying between them. Germline V gives CDR1 LNHDA, CDR2 SQIVND (reference sequence). The CDR3: CASSTRRLRRNTEAFF. The CDR3 DNA, read in part, is TGTGCCAGTAGTACCCGACGGCTCAGGAGGAACACTGAA.

A word on this clone: The CDR3 end falls 3 residues outside the read, so it is completed with the germline J gene. The genes are TRBV4-1 and TRBJ1-5, with 11 bases aligning to TRBD1. Per germline, CDR1 MGHRA and CDR2 YSYEKL. The CDR3 runs 16 residues. The J segment lost 6 bases and the V segment lost 1 base, leaving 5 bases of the junction unmatched. The CDR3 DNA, read in part, is TGCGCCAGCAGCCAAGCTGGACAGGGGGCGGGTCAGCCC. As protein: CASSQAGQGAGQP. The complete CDR3 protein is CASSQAGQGAGQPQHF.

Notes on this clone: The read terminates 3 residues ahead of where the CDR3 ends, so the germline J gene completes it. V usage is TRBV4-1 and J usage is TRBJ2-1, with TRBD2 matching 7 bases. Germline values: CDR1 MGHRA, CDR2 YSYEKL. This CDR3 is built from 16 residues. V shed 8 bases and J 6 bases; nucleotides not matched to a gene: 16. CDR3: CASRDLRGGPRNEQFF. The part of the CDR3 DNA that was read is TGCGCCAGCCGGGATCTCCGGGGAGGGCCCCGCAATGAG.

Points on this clone: The read comes to an end 3 residues before the CDR3 does, leaving the germline J gene to fill in the end. This chain connects TRBV28 to TRBJ2-5; TRBD2 agrees at 11 bases. The CDR3 is 20 amino acids. Germline V gives CDR1 MDHEN, CDR2 SYDVKM. V shed 2 bases, J shed 5 bases, and the junction held 19 bases outside the gene matches. The sequenced CDR3 bases are TGTGCCAGCAGTTTAGTGTTGTCTCCTTCGCCTGTAGCGGGAGGGGAGACC. It specifies CASSLVLSPSPVAGGET. The CDR3 as a whole reads CASSLVLSPSPVAGGETQYF.